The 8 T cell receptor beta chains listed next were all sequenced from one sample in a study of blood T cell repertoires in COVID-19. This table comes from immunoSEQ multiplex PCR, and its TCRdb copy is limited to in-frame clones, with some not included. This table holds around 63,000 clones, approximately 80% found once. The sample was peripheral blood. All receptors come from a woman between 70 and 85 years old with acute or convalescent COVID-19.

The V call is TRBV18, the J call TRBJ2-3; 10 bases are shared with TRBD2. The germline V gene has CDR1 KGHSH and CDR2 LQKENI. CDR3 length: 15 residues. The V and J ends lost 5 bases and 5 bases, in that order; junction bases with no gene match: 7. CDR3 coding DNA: TGTGCCAGCTCAACAGCGGGGGGGCAAGAAGATACGCAGTATTTT. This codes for CASSTAGGQEDTQYF.

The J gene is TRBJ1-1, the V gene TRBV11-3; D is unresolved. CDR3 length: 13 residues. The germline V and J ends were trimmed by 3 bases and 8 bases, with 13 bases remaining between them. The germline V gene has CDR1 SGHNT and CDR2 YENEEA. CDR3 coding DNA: TGTGCCAGCAGCTTCCCCCGGGTGGCAGAAGCTTTCTTT. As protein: CASSFPRVAEAFF.

As DNA, the CDR3 is TGTGCCATCAGTGAGTCGGGAGGGGGGAACCTCTATGGCTACACCTTC. This encodes CAISESGGGNLYGYTF. The chain recombines TRBV10-3 with TRBJ1-2, with a tentative D call TRBD1 (6 bases). The germline V gene encodes CDR1 ENHRY and CDR2 SYGVKD. The CDR3 consists of 16 residues. V was trimmed by 0 bases and J by 4 bases, leaving 15 bases between them.

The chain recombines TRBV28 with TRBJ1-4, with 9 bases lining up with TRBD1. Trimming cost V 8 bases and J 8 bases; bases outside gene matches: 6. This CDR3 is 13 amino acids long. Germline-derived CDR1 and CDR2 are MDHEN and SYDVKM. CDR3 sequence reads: CASSTGGKEKLFF. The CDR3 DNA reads TGTGCCAGCTCGACAGGGGGGAAAGAAAAACTGTTTTTT.

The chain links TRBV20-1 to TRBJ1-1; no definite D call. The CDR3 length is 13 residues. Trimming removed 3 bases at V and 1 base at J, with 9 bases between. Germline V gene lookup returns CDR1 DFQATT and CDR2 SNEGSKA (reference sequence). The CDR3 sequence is CSASRTANTEAFF. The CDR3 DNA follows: TGCAGTGCTAGTCGAACAGCGAACACTGAAGCTTTCTTT.

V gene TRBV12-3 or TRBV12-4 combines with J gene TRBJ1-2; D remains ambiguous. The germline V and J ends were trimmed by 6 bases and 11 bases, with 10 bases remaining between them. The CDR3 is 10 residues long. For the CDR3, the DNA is TGTGCCAGCAGCCCCCACGGGTACACCTTC. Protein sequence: CASSPHGYTF.

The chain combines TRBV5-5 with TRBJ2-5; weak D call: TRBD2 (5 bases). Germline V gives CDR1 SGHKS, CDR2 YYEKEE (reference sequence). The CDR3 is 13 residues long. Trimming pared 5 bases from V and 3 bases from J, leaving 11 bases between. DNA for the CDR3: TGTGCCAGCAGACTAGTAGGAAAAGAGACCCAGTACTTC. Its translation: CASRLVGKETQYF.

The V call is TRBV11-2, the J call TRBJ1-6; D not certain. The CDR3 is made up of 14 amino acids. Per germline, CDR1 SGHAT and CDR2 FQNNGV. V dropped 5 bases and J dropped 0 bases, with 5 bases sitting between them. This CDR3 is CASSVSSYNSPLHF. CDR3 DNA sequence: TGTGCCAGCAGCGTGAGCTCCTATAATTCACCCCTCCACTTT.